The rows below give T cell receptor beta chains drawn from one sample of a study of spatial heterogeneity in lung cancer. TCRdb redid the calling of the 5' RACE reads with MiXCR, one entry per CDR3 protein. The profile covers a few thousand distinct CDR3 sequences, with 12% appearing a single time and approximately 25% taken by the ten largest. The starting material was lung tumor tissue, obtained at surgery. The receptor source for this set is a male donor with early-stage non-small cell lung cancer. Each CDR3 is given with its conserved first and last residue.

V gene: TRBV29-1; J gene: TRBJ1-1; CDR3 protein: CSVEDGGGTEAFF
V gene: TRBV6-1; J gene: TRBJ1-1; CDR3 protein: CASSQGAIDAFF
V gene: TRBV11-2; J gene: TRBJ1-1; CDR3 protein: CASSWTEVTEAFF
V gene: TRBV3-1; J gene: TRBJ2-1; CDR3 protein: CASSQGTSATPKKFF
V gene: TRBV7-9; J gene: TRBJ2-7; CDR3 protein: CASSFTLTPYEQYF
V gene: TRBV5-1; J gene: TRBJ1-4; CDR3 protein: CASSHRTGSHEKLFF
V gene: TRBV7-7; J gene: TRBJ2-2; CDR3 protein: CASSFTDTGELFF
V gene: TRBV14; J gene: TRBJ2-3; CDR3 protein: CASSQVEAGAITDTQYF
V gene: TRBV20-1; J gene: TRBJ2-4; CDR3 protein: CSARDVIAKNIQYF
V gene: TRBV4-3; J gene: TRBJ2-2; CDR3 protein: CASSPEAGFTGELFF
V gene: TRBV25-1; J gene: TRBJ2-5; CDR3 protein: CASSDRGTETQYF
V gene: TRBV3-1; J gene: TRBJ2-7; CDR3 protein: CASSQDPSLLGTSDEQYF
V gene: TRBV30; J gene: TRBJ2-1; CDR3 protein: CAWSVHEQFF
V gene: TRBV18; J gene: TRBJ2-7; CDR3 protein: CASSPPWEGSYEQYF
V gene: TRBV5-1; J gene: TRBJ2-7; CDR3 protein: CASSPSGSSYEQYF
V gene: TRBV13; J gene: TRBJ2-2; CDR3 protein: CASRKTGYTGELFF
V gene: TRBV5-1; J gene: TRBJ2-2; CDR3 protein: CASSLKLAGITGELFF
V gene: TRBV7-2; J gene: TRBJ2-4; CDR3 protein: CASSRTSGGTLEAKNIQYF
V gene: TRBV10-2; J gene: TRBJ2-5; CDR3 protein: CASSEFGLAVETQYF
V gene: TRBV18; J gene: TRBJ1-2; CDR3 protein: CASSPGQGLHRGGYTF
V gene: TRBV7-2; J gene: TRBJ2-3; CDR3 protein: CASSSNTDTQYF
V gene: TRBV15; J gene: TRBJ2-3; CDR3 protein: CATSRVLGAPGTDTQYF
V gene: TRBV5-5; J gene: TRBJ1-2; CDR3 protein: CASRTPGGEAGYTF
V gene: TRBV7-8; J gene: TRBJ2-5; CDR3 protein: CASSLLAIQLETQYF
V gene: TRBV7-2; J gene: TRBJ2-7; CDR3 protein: CASSPPRGLAGSHEQYF
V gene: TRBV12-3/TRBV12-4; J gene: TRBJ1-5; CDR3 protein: CASTPNWDSNQPQHF
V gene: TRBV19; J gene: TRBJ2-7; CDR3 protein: CASSIGASGSYEQYF
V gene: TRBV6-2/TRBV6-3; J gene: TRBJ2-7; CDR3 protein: CASSSLIDGSYEQYF
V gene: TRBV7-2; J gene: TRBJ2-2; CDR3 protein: CASSLGPMNTGELFF
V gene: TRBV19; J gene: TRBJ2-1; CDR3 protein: CASKTSGNNEQFF
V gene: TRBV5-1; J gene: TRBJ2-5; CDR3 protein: CASSSDRVGQETQYF
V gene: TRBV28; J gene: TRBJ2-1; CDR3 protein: CASSWDAENEQFF
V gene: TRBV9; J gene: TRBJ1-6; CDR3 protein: CASSAGTGYSPLHF
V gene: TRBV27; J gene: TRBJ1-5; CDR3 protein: CASSLRGAASNQPQHF
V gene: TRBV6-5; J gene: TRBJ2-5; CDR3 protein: CASSTEGGGQETQYF
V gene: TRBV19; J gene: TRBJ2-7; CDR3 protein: CASSHGGVWGERPSYEQYF
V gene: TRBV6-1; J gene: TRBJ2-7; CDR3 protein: CASRGLAGYYEQYF
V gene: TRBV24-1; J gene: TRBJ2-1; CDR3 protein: CATSDFGRPYNEQFF
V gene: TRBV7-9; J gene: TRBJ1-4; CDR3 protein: CASSLDGNNEKLFF
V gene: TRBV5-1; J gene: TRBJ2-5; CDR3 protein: CASSLGQGQETQYF
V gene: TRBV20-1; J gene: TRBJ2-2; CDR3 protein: CSARDHRGGYTGELFF
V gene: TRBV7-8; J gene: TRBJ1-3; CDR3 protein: CASSVAGGAGNTIYF
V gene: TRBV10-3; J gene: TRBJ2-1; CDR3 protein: CAISNLDRDEQFF
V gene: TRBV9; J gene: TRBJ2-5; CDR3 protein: CASSASGGGETQYF
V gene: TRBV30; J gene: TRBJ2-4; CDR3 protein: CAWSKENRLAKNIQYF
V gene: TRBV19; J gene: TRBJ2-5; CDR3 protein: CASSIGAPSGSILETQYF
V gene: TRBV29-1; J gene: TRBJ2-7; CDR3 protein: CSVSPQGQNFYEQYF
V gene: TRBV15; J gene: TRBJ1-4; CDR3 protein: CATSRGQQGGEKLFF